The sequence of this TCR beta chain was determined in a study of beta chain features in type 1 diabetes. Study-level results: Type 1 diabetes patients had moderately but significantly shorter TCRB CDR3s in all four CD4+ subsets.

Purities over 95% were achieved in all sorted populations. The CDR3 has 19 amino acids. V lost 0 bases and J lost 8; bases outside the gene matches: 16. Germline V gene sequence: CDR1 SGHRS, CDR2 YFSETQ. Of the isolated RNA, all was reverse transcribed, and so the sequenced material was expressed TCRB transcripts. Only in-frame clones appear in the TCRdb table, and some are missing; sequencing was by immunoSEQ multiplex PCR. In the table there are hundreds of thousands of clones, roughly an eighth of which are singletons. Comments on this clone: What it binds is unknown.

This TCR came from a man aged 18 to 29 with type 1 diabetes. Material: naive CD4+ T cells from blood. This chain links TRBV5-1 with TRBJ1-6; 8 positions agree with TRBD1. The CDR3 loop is CASSLGLPGQVLGDSPLHF. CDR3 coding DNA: TGCGCCAGCAGCTTGGGACTACCGGGACAGGTTTTAGGGGATTCACCCCTCCACTTT.